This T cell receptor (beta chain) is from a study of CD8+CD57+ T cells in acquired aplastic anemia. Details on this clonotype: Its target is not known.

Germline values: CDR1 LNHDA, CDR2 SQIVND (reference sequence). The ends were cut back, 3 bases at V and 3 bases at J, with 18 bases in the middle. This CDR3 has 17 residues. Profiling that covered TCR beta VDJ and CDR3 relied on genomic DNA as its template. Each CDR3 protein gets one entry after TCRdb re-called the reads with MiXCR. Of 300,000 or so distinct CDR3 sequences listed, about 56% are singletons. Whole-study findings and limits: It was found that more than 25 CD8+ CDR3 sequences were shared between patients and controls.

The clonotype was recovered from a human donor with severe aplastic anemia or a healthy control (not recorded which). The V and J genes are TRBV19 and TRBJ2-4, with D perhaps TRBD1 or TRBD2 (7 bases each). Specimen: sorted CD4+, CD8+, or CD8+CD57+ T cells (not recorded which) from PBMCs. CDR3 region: CASSMGRGHFDKNIQYF. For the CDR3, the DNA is TGTGCCAGTAGTATGGGGAGGGGGCATTTCGACAAAAACATTCAGTACTTC.